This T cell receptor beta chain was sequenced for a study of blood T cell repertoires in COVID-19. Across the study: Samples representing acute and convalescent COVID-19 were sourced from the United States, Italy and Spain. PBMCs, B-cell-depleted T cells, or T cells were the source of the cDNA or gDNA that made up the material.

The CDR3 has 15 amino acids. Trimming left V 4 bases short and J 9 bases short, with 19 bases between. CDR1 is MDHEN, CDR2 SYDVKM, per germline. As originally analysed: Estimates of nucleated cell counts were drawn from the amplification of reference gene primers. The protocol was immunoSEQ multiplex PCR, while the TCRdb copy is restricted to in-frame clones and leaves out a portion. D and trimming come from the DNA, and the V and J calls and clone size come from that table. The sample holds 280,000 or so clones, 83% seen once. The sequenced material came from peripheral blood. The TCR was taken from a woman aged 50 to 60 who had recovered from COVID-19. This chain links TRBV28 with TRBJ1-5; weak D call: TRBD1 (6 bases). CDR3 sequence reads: CASSSTPTGQGPQHF. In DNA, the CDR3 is TGTGCCAGCAGTTCCACGCCGACAGGTCAGGGGCCCCAGCATTTT.